The T cell receptor (beta chain) described here comes from a study of identical twins. This clonotype has a count of ten or more. Its antigen remains unknown. Regarding the study as a whole: Zero-insertion results could be subject to partial confounding by invariant MAIT and iNKT cells.

The germline V gene has CDR1 SGHAT and CDR2 FQNNGV. Trimming removed 5 bases from V and 2 bases from J, with 4 bases in between. The CDR3 covers 12 residues. Via MiXCR, TCRdb re-called the 5' RACE reads, giving one row per CDR3 protein. The table records more than 650,000 distinct CDR3 sequences, less than 7% of them present only once. The rearrangement links TRBV11-2 to TRBJ2-1, with D unresolved. The receptor's source is a man younger than 35 in good health. The material sequenced was naive T cells sorted from blood. This chain's CDR3 is CASSPAYNEQFF. CDR3 nucleotides: TGTGCCAGCAGCCCAGCCTACAATGAGCAGTTCTTC.